These T cell receptor beta chains were read from a single sample in a study of blood T cell repertoires in COVID-19. This table comes from immunoSEQ multiplex PCR, and its TCRdb copy is limited to in-frame clones, with some not included. The sample carries 250,000 to 350,000 clones, 85% to 90% recorded once. The sequencing sample was made of PBMCs or T cells enriched from blood (not recorded which). The receptors originated from a woman younger than 35 with acute COVID-19. Both conserved end residues are part of each CDR3. Each record gives: V gene, D gene, clone size, J gene, CDR3 DNA, CDR3 protein. A D gene is named only where the DNA matches it firmly. Size tells how often a clone was seen (once, few, many) or the class of an expanded clone, and some rows leave it out.

TRBV7-2	TRBD2	-	TRBJ2-1	TGTGCCAGCAGTCCCCGAACTAGCGGGAACAATGAGCAGTTCTTC	CASSPRTSGNNEQFF
TRBV2	-	few	TRBJ2-5	TGTGCCAGCAAAGGCCCGGGAGAGACCCAGTACTTC	CASKGPGETQYF
TRBV28	TRBD1	-	TRBJ1-6	TGTGCCAGTCAAGGGGGCAACTATAATTCACCCCTCCACTTT	CASQGGNYNSPLHF
TRBV27	-	-	TRBJ2-7	TGTGCCAGCAGCTTTCGCCGAGGCTCCTACGAGCAGTACTTC	CASSFRRGSYEQYF
TRBV30	-	-	TRBJ1-2	TGTGCCTGGGCCACGGGGAACTATGGCTACACCTTC	CAWATGNYGYTF
TRBV6-5	TRBD2	-	TRBJ2-7	TGTGCCAGCAGTTACTCTTACCTAGCGGAATACGAGCAGTACTTC	CASSYSYLAEYEQYF
TRBV19	TRBD1	-	TRBJ1-1	TGTGCCAGTAGTACCCCGTCCGAGTGGACAGGGTTAAACACTGAAGCTTTCTTT	CASSTPSEWTGLNTEAFF
TRBV7-9	-	once	TRBJ1-2	TGTGCCAGCAGCTTAAAGTCATTACAGCGGCCAAGAAACTATGGCTACACCTTC	CASSLKSLQRPRNYGYTF
TRBV28	-	-	TRBJ1-4	TGTGCCAGCAGGGTGGAGTATAATGAAAAACTGTTTTTT	CASRVEYNEKLFF
TRBV5-6	-	-	TRBJ1-3	TGTGCCAGCAGCTTGGGGGACACTACTGGAAACACCATATATTTT	CASSLGDTTGNTIYF
TRBV2	-	-	TRBJ2-7	TGTGCCAGCAGTGAAGCGCTTCAGTGGGGGGGCGGGTCCTACGAGCAGTACTTC	CASSEALQWGGGSYEQYF
TRBV6-4	TRBD2	-	TRBJ2-1	TGTGCCACCAGCCGGGCTAGCGGGGGCAATGAGCAGTTCTTC	CATSRASGGNEQFF
TRBV5-1	-	-	TRBJ2-2	TGCGCCAGCAGCCGGGGATCCGGGGAGCTGTTTTTT	CASSRGSGELFF
TRBV29-1	-	once	TRBJ1-1	TGCAGCGTTGTTCCTTACATGAACACTGAAGCTTTCTTT	CSVVPYMNTEAFF
TRBV19	-	-	TRBJ1-2	TGTGCCAGTACCCCCGACAGTTATGGCTACACCTTC	CASTPDSYGYTF
TRBV9	TRBD1	-	TRBJ2-1	TGTGCCAGCAGCTCCCGGGACAGGGGTTACAATGAGCAGTTCTTC	CASSSRDRGYNEQFF
TRBV19	-	-	TRBJ1-2	TGTGCCAGTAATCAGGGATTCTATGGCTACACCTTC	CASNQGFYGYTF
TRBV28	TRBD1	-	TRBJ2-7	TGTGCCAGCAGTCCCTTTCGCGGACAGGGGGCTTCTTACGAGCAGTACTTC	CASSPFRGQGASYEQYF
TRBV5-6	-	-	TRBJ1-2	TGTGCCAGCAGCTTGGGCAGGTTGTATGGCTACACCTTC	CASSLGRLYGYTF
TRBV7-9	TRBD1	once	TRBJ2-1	TGTGCCAGCAGCCCAGGGACAGGGGGTCCGTACAATGAGCAGTTCTTC	CASSPGTGGPYNEQFF
TRBV24-1	TRBD1	once	TRBJ2-1	TGTGCCACCAGTGATCCGCGGACAGGACGGGGTGATGAGCAGTTCTTC	CATSDPRTGRGDEQFF
TRBV28	TRBD2	-	TRBJ2-5	TGTGCCAGCAGTCTCTCCGGGACTAGCAAAGAGACCCAGTACTTC	CASSLSGTSKETQYF
TRBV2	TRBD1	-	TRBJ2-7	TGTGCCAGCAGTCCGAATGCATTCAGGGGGTACTCCTACGAGCAGTACTTC	CASSPNAFRGYSYEQYF
TRBV9	TRBD1	-	TRBJ1-2	TGTGCCAGCGGGCAGGGGGGGACAGGGAATGGCTACACCTTC	CASGQGGTGNGYTF
TRBV19	-	-	TRBJ1-1	TGTGCCAGTAGTCTCGGGGGGGAGAACACTGAAGCTTTCTTT	CASSLGGENTEAFF
TRBV24-1	-	-	TRBJ1-2	TGTGCCACCAGTACTACAGGGTCCTATGGCTACACCTTC	CATSTTGSYGYTF
TRBV19	TRBD1	-	TRBJ2-1	TGTGCCAGTAGTACTCGGGACAGCTATTACAATGAGCAGTTCTTC	CASSTRDSYYNEQFF
TRBV28	-	-	TRBJ2-2	TGTGCCAGCAGGACCACGGGGGAAGAGACCGGGGAGCTGTTTTTT	CASRTTGEETGELFF
TRBV7-6	-	few	TRBJ2-2	TGTGCCAGCAGTCCCAGGAGGGAGGACACCGGGGAGCTGTTTTTT	CASSPRREDTGELFF
TRBV15	-	-	TRBJ2-3	TGTGCCACCAGCAGAGAAAAGGGGAACAGGGAGTTCACAGATACGCAGTATTTT	CATSREKGNREFTDTQYF
TRBV6-5	-	-	TRBJ2-2	TGTGCCAGCAGTTTCCAGGGCGCGAACACCGGGGAGCTGTTTTTT	CASSFQGANTGELFF